This passage covers 27 T cell receptor beta chains from one sample sequenced in a study of regulatory T cells in long-lasting Graves disease. Sequencing libraries for TCR beta were prepared with iRepertoire HTBI primers and Arm-PCR of CDR3 regions. MiXCR, applied by TCRdb to the multiplex PCR reads, yields one record per CDR3 protein. There are 420,000 or so distinct CDR3 sequences in the sample; roughly a quarter occur only once, and roughly a quarter lies in the top ten. Time point noted: persistent/refractory GD, antithyroid drugs over 5 years with positive TRAb. Generation of the TCR library employed RNA extracted from PBMCs. Sequencing was performed on peripheral blood mononuclear cells (PBMCs), taken when the disease was refractory, from a patient treated with antithyroid drugs. The receptors derive from a female donor with Graves disease.

This clonotype has only one observation. The J gene is TRBJ2-7, the V gene TRBV2, with 8 bases matching TRBD2. The CDR3 loop spans 14 amino acids. Looked up from germline, CDR1 is SNHLY and CDR2 is FYNNEI. After removal of 5 bases from V and 2 bases from J, the junction contained 5 bases not matched to a gene. The CDR3: CASSTNSGAYEQYF. CDR3 nucleotide sequence: TGTGCCAGCAGTACGAATAGCGGGGCCTACGAGCAGTACTTC.

The chain links TRBV2 to TRBJ1-1, with no clear D. Trimming cost V 6 bases and J 5 bases, with 16 bases left between them. Looked up from germline, CDR1 is SNHLY and CDR2 is FYNNEI. The CDR3 extends over 14 amino acids. In nucleotides, the CDR3 is TGTGCCAGCAGCCAAGATGGGGTGGGGACTGAAGCTTTCTTT. Translating it yields CASSQDGVGTEAFF.

V and J are TRBV6-2 or TRBV6-3 and TRBJ2-2; tentative D call: TRBD2 (6 bases). V lost 4 bases, J lost 3 bases, and 9 bases lay in between. The length of the CDR3 is 14 residues. Germline V gene data show CDR1 as MNHEY and CDR2 as SVGEGT. CDR3 DNA: TGTGCCAGCAGTTGGTGGGAGGACACCGGGGAGCTGTTTTTT. This gives the protein CASSWWEDTGELFF.

This clonotype has at least ten counts. The chain recombines TRBV3-1 with TRBJ2-6; D unclear. Trimming removed 6 bases at V and 1 base at J, with 10 bases between. The germline gives CDR1 LGHDT, CDR2 YNNKEL (reference sequence). The CDR3 has 15 amino acids. This CDR3 reads CASSLSDSGANVLTF. DNA of the CDR3: TGTGCCAGCAGTCTGTCGGATTCTGGGGCCAACGTCCTGACTTTC.

This clonotype has a handful of counts. The genes are TRBV30 and TRBJ2-2, with 8 bases fitting TRBD1. Germline loops: CDR1 GTSNPN, CDR2 SVGIG (reference sequence). The CDR3 length is 13 residues. With 3 bases clipped from V and 6 bases from J, the junction kept 3 bases outside the gene matches. CDR3 in amino acids: CAWRIQGAGELFF. The CDR3 coding sequence is TGTGCCTGGAGGATACAGGGGGCCGGGGAGCTGTTTTTT.

V gene TRBV7-9 combines with J gene TRBJ1-1; 7 bases align to TRBD1. Germline CDR1 is SEHNR and CDR2 is FQNEAQ (reference sequence). V was pared by 5 bases and J by 4 bases, with 13 bases of the junction left unmatched. The length of the CDR3 is 16 residues. The CDR3 nucleotides are TGTGCCAGCAGCCAGAAACCGGGACAGATGAGCACTGAAGCTTTCTTT. It codes for CASSQKPGQMSTEAFF.

The rearrangement uses TRBV7-2 and TRBJ2-3; D is perhaps TRBD2 (5 bases). CDR1 and CDR2 (germline): SGHTA, FQGNSA. V dropped 5 bases and J dropped 0 bases, with 21 bases sitting between them. The CDR3 is 18 amino acids. CDR3 DNA: TGTGCCAGCAGCCCAGGACGACTGGCGCGGGCTAGCACAGATACGCAGTATTTT. Amino acids: CASSPGRLARASTDTQYF.

This clonotype was seen many times. The chain employs TRBV28 and TRBJ2-2; D may be TRBD2 (6 bases). Germline lookup yields CDR1 MDHEN and CDR2 SYDVKM. CDR3 size: 15 residues. Deletions cut 6 bases from V and 5 bases from J, with 16 bases between. CDR3 nucleotide sequence: TGTGCCAGCAGCCAGGGAGGCTCGGGTACCGGGGAGCTGTTTTTT. This encodes CASSQGGSGTGELFF.

V and J are TRBV5-4 and TRBJ1-1; perhaps TRBD1 as D (5 bases). V lost 4 bases and J 4 bases, leaving 23 bases between the germline ends. The CDR3 runs 17 residues. CDR1 SGHNT and CDR2 YYREEE come from the germline V gene (reference sequence). DNA for the CDR3: TGTGCCAGCAGCCACCCTCTGAAGAAGGGGTGGAGCACTGAAGCTTTCTTT. Translation gives CASSHPLKKGWSTEAFF.

This chain connects TRBV29-1 to TRBJ2-7; 9 nucleotides line up with TRBD2. The CDR3 has 15 amino acids. From germline, CDR1 is SQVTM and CDR2 ANQGSEA. V lost 5 bases to trimming and J lost 3 bases; unmatched junction nucleotides: 11. The DNA of the CDR3 is TGCAGCGTTTCCGGGGTAGCGGGGGTTTACTACGAGCAGTACTTC. This codes for CSVSGVAGVYYEQYF.

This clonotype was recorded many times. In DNA form, the CDR3 reads TGTGCCAGCAGCCAAGCCGGTCTCCGCTACGAGCAGTACTTC. Its translation is CASSQAGLRYEQYF. J is TRBJ2-7 and V is TRBV3-1; D unclear. Per the germline V gene, CDR1 is LGHDT and CDR2 is YNNKEL (reference sequence). V was trimmed by 1 base and J by 3 bases, leaving 10 bases between them. CDR3 length: 14 residues.

This chain joins TRBV6-1 and TRBJ2-1; D might be TRBD2 (6 bases). CDR3 length: 16 amino acids. Trimming took off 3 bases at V and 1 base at J, with 13 bases between the two ends. Looked up from germline, CDR1 is MNHNS and CDR2 is SASEGT. The CDR3 coding sequence is TGTGCCAGCAGTGAGCTTAGGGGAGGATCCTACAATGAGCAGTTCTTC. Encoded protein: CASSELRGGSYNEQFF.

This rearrangement joins TRBV29-1 to TRBJ2-1; D gene ambiguous. Trimming shortened V by 6 bases and J by 6 bases, and 12 bases separated the two germline ends. This CDR3 has 12 residues. Germline CDR1 reads SQVTM; CDR2 reads ANQGSEA. DNA of the CDR3: TGCAGCGTCGCCGACACCTTCAATGAGCAGTTCTTC. Encoded protein: CSVADTFNEQFF.

The chain recombines TRBV2 with TRBJ2-7; D unresolved. The CDR3 spans 15 residues. CDR1 and CDR2 (germline): SNHLY, FYNNEI. Trimming removed 0 bases at V and 1 base at J, with 10 bases between. The CDR3, as DNA: TGTGCCAGCAGTGAAGCCACCCGGATATCCTACGAGCAGTACTTC. This gives the protein CASSEATRISYEQYF.

This clonotype was seen more than once but under ten times. CDR3 DNA: TGCAGTGCCTCTCCCAGGGGGGGCTACACCTTC. Translation gives CSASPRGGYTF. The rearrangement uses TRBV20-1 and TRBJ1-2; TRBD1 matches 7 bases. CDR1 is DFQATT and CDR2 is SNEGSKA in the germline V gene (reference sequence). The CDR3 is 11 residues long. V lost 6 bases, J lost 8 bases, and 6 bases stayed unmatched.

The table lists this clonotype with many counts. The chain employs TRBV7-2 and TRBJ2-7; no reliable D call. Germline CDR1 and CDR2: SGHTA and FQGNSA. The CDR3 contains 14 residues. V lost 2 bases and J 2 bases, leaving 10 bases between the germline ends. CDR3 region: CASSLSPGPYEQYF. The CDR3 DNA sequence: TGTGCCAGCAGCTTAAGTCCGGGCCCCTACGAGCAGTACTTC.

To note about this clonotype: A much larger clonotype is one base distant, so this may be a read error. The genes are TRBV30 and TRBJ2-6, with a possible D match to TRBD1 (6 bases). CDR3 length: 16 residues. Trimming cost V 3 bases and J 0 bases, with 12 bases left between them. CDR1 is GTSNPN, CDR2 SVGIG, per germline (reference sequence). The CDR3 nucleotides read TGTGCCTGGAGGGGGGCAGGGATCTCTGGGGCCAACGTCCTGACTTTC. It yields the protein CAWRGAGISGANVLTF.

This clonotype showed up many times. This chain links TRBV2 with TRBJ2-5; 14 bases are shared with TRBD2. Per the germline V gene, CDR1 is SNHLY and CDR2 is FYNNEI. The CDR3 has 17 residues. The V and J ends lost 6 bases and 4 bases, in that order; junction bases with no gene match: 10. CDR3 coding DNA: TGTGCCAGCAGCTTAATGACTAGCGGGAGGGCCGGAGAGACCCAGTACTTC. Translation gives CASSLMTSGRAGETQYF.

The chain combines TRBV5-4 with TRBJ1-2; D is possibly TRBD1 (5 bases). Per the germline V gene, CDR1 is SGHNT and CDR2 is YYREEE (reference sequence). CDR3 length equals 17 residues. V was shortened by 0 bases and J by 1 base, with 16 bases between the two germline ends. CDR3 residues: CASSLAGADEINYGYTF. CDR3 nucleotides: TGTGCCAGCAGCTTGGCTGGGGCAGACGAAATTAACTATGGCTACACCTTC.

The table lists this clonotype with many counts. V and J are TRBV7-2 and TRBJ1-1; no definite D call. Germline CDR1 is SGHTA and CDR2 is FQGNSA. V was cut by 2 bases and J by 1 base, with 8 bases left in between. This CDR3 spans 14 amino acids. The CDR3 DNA reads as TGTGCCAGCAGCTTACGGGAGGGGAACACTGAAGCTTTCTTT. Its translation is CASSLREGNTEAFF.

Ten or more counts support this clonotype. This rearrangement joins TRBV12-3 or TRBV12-4 to TRBJ2-5, with 12 bases aligning to TRBD2. The V segment lost 7 bases and the J segment 1 base; nucleotides outside the gene matches: 10. This CDR3 contains 17 residues. The CDR3 DNA sequence: TGTGCCAGCACCAAAAGACTAGCGGGGGAAAGCCAAGAGACCCAGTACTTC. It is translated as CASTKRLAGESQETQYF.

In its sample, this clonotype was seen many times. This sequence joins TRBV28 and TRBJ2-7; 7 bases align to TRBD1. The CDR3 totals 13 residues. Germline V gene sequence: CDR1 MDHEN, CDR2 SYDVKM. V shed 2 bases and J 7 bases; nucleotides not matched to a gene: 5. The CDR3 region is CASSLRAGGEQYF. CDR3 nucleotides: TGTGCCAGCAGTTTAAGGGCAGGGGGAGAGCAGTACTTC.

The J gene is TRBJ1-2, the V gene TRBV5-1; TRBD1 is a possible D gene (5 bases). The ends were cut back, 4 bases at V and 6 bases at J, with 16 bases in the middle. The germline gives CDR1 SGHRS, CDR2 YFSETQ. The CDR3 consists of 14 residues. CDR3 sequence reads: CASSPGLGEDGYTF. CDR3 DNA sequence: TGCGCCAGCAGCCCTGGACTGGGGGAGGATGGCTACACCTTC. The full variable domain, completed using reference TRBV5-1 and TRBJ1-2, is KAGVTQTPRYLIKTRGQQVTLSCSPISGHRSVSWYQQTPGQGLQFLFEYFSETQRNKGNFPGRFSGRQFSNSRSEMNVSTLELGDSALYLCASSPGLGEDGYTFGSGTRLTVV.

CDR3 sequence reads: CASSPRQRLAGGPRGDTQYF. In DNA, the CDR3 is TGTGCCAGCAGCCCCCGCCAGCGGCTAGCGGGAGGGCCACGCGGGGATACGCAGTATTTT. This chain joins TRBV5-4 and TRBJ2-3; 12 bases agree with TRBD2. This CDR3 spans 20 amino acids. Germline lookup yields CDR1 SGHNT and CDR2 YYREEE (reference sequence). The junction had 21 bases not matched to a gene; V was cut back by 4 bases and J by 6 bases.

The table lists this clonotype with a few counts. The chain links TRBV3-1 to TRBJ1-1, with 7 bases that match TRBD1. In germline, CDR1 is LGHDT, CDR2 YNNKEL (reference sequence). The CDR3 length is 17 residues. J gave up 4 bases and V 0 bases, and 11 bases lay outside the gene matches. Here the CDR3 reads CASSQEGRGRPITEAFF. CDR3 nucleotides: TGTGCCAGCAGCCAAGAAGGTAGGGGGCGGCCTATCACTGAAGCTTTCTTT.

This clonotype was seen more than once but under ten times. This sequence joins TRBV6-5 and TRBJ2-5, with TRBD2 matching 13 bases. CDR1 is MNHEY and CDR2 is SVGAGI in the germline V gene. V lost 0 bases, J lost 12 bases, and 10 bases stayed unmatched. The CDR3 loop spans 16 amino acids. For the CDR3, the DNA is TGTGCCAGCAGTTACTCCGAGGGACTAGCGGGGATGATAGAGTACTTC. Amino acids: CASSYSEGLAGMIEYF.

The rearrangement joins TRBV20-1 to TRBJ2-4, with 7 nucleotides matching TRBD1. J gave up 0 bases and V 5 bases, and 10 bases lay outside the gene matches. CDR1 is DFQATT and CDR2 is SNEGSKA in the germline V gene (reference sequence). This CDR3 comprises 16 residues. The DNA of the CDR3 is TGCAGTGCTTCGTTAGGACAGGCAAGAGCCAAAAACATTCAGTACTTC. Its translation is CSASLGQARAKNIQYF.